This T cell receptor (beta chain) is drawn from a study of CD8+CD57+ T cells in acquired aplastic anemia. TCR beta VDJ and CDR3 were profiled, and genomic DNA was the template. From the reads, TCRdb called clonotypes with MiXCR, one entry per CDR3 protein. This sample has 250,000 to 300,000 distinct CDR3 sequences, with approximately 58% found just once. Patients chosen for sequencing had shown CD8+CD57+ cell expansion by flow cytometry. Germline CDR1 is MNHEY and CDR2 is SVGAGI. V was shortened by 5 bases and J by 8 bases, with 19 bases between the two germline ends. The CDR3 sequence is 16 residues long.

The receptor was isolated from a human donor with aplastic anemia. The J gene is TRBJ1-6, the V gene TRBV6-5, with TRBD1 as a possible D gene (5 bases). The sample comprised sorted CD4+, CD8+, or CD8+CD57+ T cells (not recorded which) from PBMCs. The CDR3 reads CASSEADGGDYSPLHF. The CDR3 DNA reads TGTGCCAGCAGTGAAGCGGACGGGGGGGATTATTCACCCCTCCACTTT.